The 25 T cell receptor beta chains below come from one sample, sequenced in a study of T cell responses to AZD1222 COVID-19 vaccine. Generated by immunoSEQ multiplex PCR, the TCRdb table keeps only in-frame clones and is missing some. Of some 160,000 clones listed, 85% to 95% are singletons. The material sequenced was peripheral blood, taken on day 0 of AZD1222 vaccination. Receptors were obtained from an adult in good health.

Only one count was recorded for this clone. The chain carries TRBV15 and TRBJ2-2, with D perhaps matching TRBD2 (6 bases). Germline assignment: CDR1 LNHNV and CDR2 YYDKDF (reference sequence). This CDR3 is built from 14 residues. V was cut by 0 bases and J by 6 bases, with 8 bases left in between. The CDR3 DNA reads as TGTGCCACCAGCAGAGATCCGGGAGCCGGGGAGCTGTTTTTT. It is translated as CATSRDPGAGELFF.

This sequence joins TRBV19 and TRBJ2-1, with 9 positions matching TRBD2. The J segment lost 6 bases and the V segment lost 1 base, leaving 7 bases of the junction unmatched. The V gene's germline CDR1 is LNHDA and CDR2 SQIVND (reference sequence). The length of the CDR3 is 16 residues. The CDR3 region is CASSIGTSVFSNEQFF. As DNA, the CDR3 is TGTGCCAGTAGTATAGGGACTAGCGTTTTTAGCAATGAGCAGTTCTTC.

DNA for the CDR3: TGTGCCAGCAGTTCTGGGTACATCTACGAGCAGTACTTC. It is translated as CASSSGYIYEQYF. This chain uses TRBV28 with TRBJ2-7; D is ambiguous. Germline V gene data show CDR1 as MDHEN and CDR2 as SYDVKM. The CDR3 covers 13 residues. Trimming took 4 bases from V and 3 from J, leaving 10 bases between them.

The chain recombines TRBV5-4 with TRBJ2-3; possibly TRBD1 for D (5 bases). There are 15 residues in the CDR3. Trimming left V 3 bases short and J 3 bases short, with 14 bases between. Germline V gives CDR1 SGHNT, CDR2 YYREEE (reference sequence). The CDR3 here is CASSSKGHGTDTQYF. CDR3 nucleotides: TGTGCCAGCAGCTCGAAGGGGCATGGTACAGATACGCAGTATTTT.

This rearrangement joins TRBV28 to TRBJ1-4, with TRBD1 matching 8 bases. Germline CDR1 is MDHEN and CDR2 is SYDVKM. V lost 3 bases to trimming and J lost 8 bases; unmatched junction nucleotides: 8. CDR3 size: 15 residues. CDR3 bases: TGTGCCAGCAGTTTCCCGACAGGGGTAAGGGAAAAACTGTTTTTT. Its protein product is CASSFPTGVREKLFF.

The chain combines TRBV19 with TRBJ1-5, with D maybe TRBD1 (5 bases). The CDR3 is 15 residues long. Germline CDR1 and CDR2: LNHDA and SQIVND (reference sequence). The germline V and J ends were trimmed by 2 bases and 6 bases, with 14 bases remaining between them. The CDR3 is CASSILAGTGQPQHF. DNA for the CDR3: TGTGCCAGTAGTATACTGGCCGGGACTGGTCAGCCCCAGCATTTT.

V gene TRBV5-1 combines with J gene TRBJ1-1; possibly TRBD1 for D (5 bases). Trimming cost V 3 bases and J 0 bases, with 9 bases left between them. The CDR3 contains 14 residues. The germline V gene encodes CDR1 SGHRS and CDR2 YFSETQ. The CDR3 region is CASSSQGLNTEAFF. CDR3 coding DNA: TGCGCCAGCAGCTCCCAGGGTCTGAACACTGAAGCTTTCTTT.

V is TRBV7-8 and J is TRBJ1-5; D ambiguous. V lost 4 bases and J 5 bases, leaving 12 bases between the germline ends. The CDR3 consists of 14 residues. Germline V gene lookup returns CDR1 SGHVS and CDR2 FQNEAQ. The CDR3 sequence: CASSSRPAYQPQHF. The DNA of the CDR3 is TGTGCCAGCAGCTCCCGACCGGCGTATCAGCCCCAGCATTTT.

The chain joins TRBV9 to TRBJ2-5; D gene unclear. CDR1 SGDLS and CDR2 YYNGEE come from the germline V gene. The CDR3 is 13 residues long. Deletions cut 0 bases from V and 5 bases from J, with 8 bases between. The CDR3 DNA is TGTGCCAGCAGCGTAGTTCCTCAGGAGACCCAGTACTTC. Encoded protein: CASSVVPQETQYF.

DNA of the CDR3: TGTGCCAGCAGCTCTCGAGCGGGGACAGCCTACAATGAGCAGTTCTTC. Protein sequence: CASSSRAGTAYNEQFF. V and J are TRBV11-2 and TRBJ2-1, with D tentatively TRBD1 or TRBD2 (7 bases each). The CDR3 loop spans 16 amino acids. Trimming removed 4 bases from V and 2 bases from J, with 15 bases in between. Per the germline V gene, CDR1 is SGHAT and CDR2 is FQNNGV. Drawing the rest from reference TRBV11-2 and TRBJ2-1, the complete variable domain is EAGVAQSPRYKIIEKRQSVAFWCNPISGHATLYWYQQILGQGPKLLIQFQNNGVVDDSQLPKDRFSAERLKGVDSTLKIQPAKLEDSAVYLCASSSRAGTAYNEQFFGPGTRLTVL.

The chain carries TRBV5-4 and TRBJ2-7; TRBD1 matches 7 bases. From germline, CDR1 is SGHNT and CDR2 YYREEE (reference sequence). V trimming: 4 bases; J trimming: 3 bases; junction bases outside the gene matches: 10. CDR3 length: 15 residues. In DNA, the CDR3 is TGTGCCAGCAGCCTTGGACAGGCGGCTAGCTACGAGCAGTACTTC. Its protein is CASSLGQAASYEQYF.

This clone was found a few times. The chain has TRBV19 and TRBJ1-6; a possible D gene is TRBD1 (5 bases). The V end was cut by 3 bases, the J end by 7 bases, with 13 bases between. This CDR3 contains 15 residues. Germline-derived CDR1 and CDR2 are LNHDA and SQIVND (reference sequence). As DNA, the CDR3 is TGTGCCAGTAGTATTTCCGACAGCCTGAATTCACCCCTCCACTTT. Its translation is CASSISDSLNSPLHF.

The CDR3 region is CASTQQGTIVGPQHF. The CDR3 DNA sequence: TGTGCCAGCACCCAACAGGGTACAATTGTTGGGCCCCAGCATTTT. This chain joins TRBV7-2 and TRBJ1-5; TRBD1 might be the D (6 bases). The germline V gene has CDR1 SGHTA and CDR2 FQGNSA. Trimming stripped 7 bases from V and 9 bases from J, with 22 bases between. CDR3 length: 15 residues. Drawing the rest from reference TRBV7-2 and TRBJ1-5, the complete variable domain is GAGVSQSPSNKVTEKGKDVELRCDPISGHTALYWYRQSLGQGLEFLIYFQGNSAPDKSGLPSDRFSAERTGGSVSTLTIQRTQQEDSAVYLCASTQQGTIVGPQHFGDGTRLSIL.

The chain links TRBV27 to TRBJ2-1; 10 nucleotides line up with TRBD2. This CDR3 region has 15 residues. After removal of 8 bases from V and 5 bases from J, the junction contained 9 bases not matched to a gene. Germline CDR1 reads MNHEY; CDR2 reads SMNVEV (reference sequence). This CDR3 reads CASRRGLAGDNEQFF. In DNA, the CDR3 is TGTGCCAGCCGCAGGGGCCTAGCGGGGGACAATGAGCAGTTCTTC.

The chain is built from TRBV2 and TRBJ1-2; D is unclear. This CDR3 comprises 10 residues. Deletions cut 3 bases from V and 6 bases from J, with 2 bases between. Germline CDR1 SNHLY, CDR2 FYNNEI. In DNA form, the CDR3 reads TGTGCCAGCAGTGATAATGGCTACACCTTC. Amino acid sequence: CASSDNGYTF.

This clone has only a few counts. This CDR3 reads CASTTRIAGELFF. For the CDR3, the DNA is TGTGCCAGCACAACTCGAATTGCCGGGGAGCTGTTTTTT. The genes are TRBV12-3 or TRBV12-4 and TRBJ2-2; D is uncertain. Deletions cut 7 bases from V and 6 bases from J, with 12 bases between. The CDR3 has 13 residues.

V is TRBV9 and J is TRBJ2-1, with D possibly TRBD1 on 6 matching bases. Germline values: CDR1 SGDLS, CDR2 YYNGEE. Between the trimmed V and J ends, which lost 2 bases and 2 bases, there was a span of 11 bases. The CDR3 runs to 15 residues. Here the CDR3 DNA reads TGTGCCAGCAGCGTCACAGGGATAGCCTACAATGAGCAGTTCTTC. It yields the protein CASSVTGIAYNEQFF.

The rearrangement links TRBV2 to TRBJ1-1; D is unresolved. Germline-derived CDR1 and CDR2 are SNHLY and FYNNEI. The CDR3 length is 15 residues. The germline V and J ends were trimmed by 1 base and 1 base, with 10 bases remaining between them. The CDR3 DNA reads TGTGCCAGCAGTGAAGGGGGTCGCGGGAACACTGAAGCTTTCTTT. It specifies CASSEGGRGNTEAFF.

The chain employs TRBV3-1 (or the pseudogene TRBV3-2) and TRBJ1-2; 8 bases fit TRBD1. CDR3 size: 14 residues. Germline loops: CDR1 LGHDT, CDR2 YNNKEL (reference sequence). J was trimmed by 8 bases and V by 1 base; bases with no gene match: 6. The CDR3 reads CASSQGSGTGGYTF. CDR3 bases: TGTGCCAGCAGCCAAGGTTCCGGGACAGGAGGCTACACCTTC.

This clone has more than one count but fewer than ten. This chain joins TRBV5-1 and TRBJ2-1; 8 bases are a match to TRBD2. CDR1 SGHRS and CDR2 YFSETQ come from the germline V gene. With 6 bases clipped from V and 5 bases from J, the junction kept 7 bases outside the gene matches. CDR3 length: 14 amino acids. The CDR3 loop reads CASTDLAGNNEQFF. The CDR3 DNA is TGCGCCAGCACAGACCTAGCGGGCAACAATGAGCAGTTCTTC. The full variable domain, rest sourced from reference TRBV5-1 and TRBJ2-1, is KAGVTQTPRYLIKTRGQQVTLSCSPISGHRSVSWYQQTPGQGLQFLFEYFSETQRNKGNFPGRFSGRQFSNSRSEMNVSTLELGDSALYLCASTDLAGNNEQFFGPGTRLTVL.

The genes are TRBV27 and TRBJ1-2; perhaps TRBD1 as D (6 bases). Trimming took 5 bases from V and 8 from J, leaving 18 bases between them. This CDR3 has 14 amino acids. The germline V gene encodes CDR1 MNHEY and CDR2 SMNVEV (reference sequence). CDR3 protein: CASSTDQGRRGYTF. The CDR3 nucleotides are TGTGCCAGCAGTACCGATCAGGGGCGTAGGGGCTACACCTTC.

The rearrangement links TRBV4-2 to TRBJ2-7, with 10 positions matching TRBD2. The germline gives CDR1 LGHNA, CDR2 YNFKEQ. The junction had 7 bases not matched to a gene; V was cut back by 2 bases and J by 0 bases. The CDR3 covers 17 residues. Here the CDR3 reads CASSQRLAGQLSYEQYF. CDR3 DNA: TGTGCCAGCAGCCAACGACTAGCGGGCCAACTCTCCTACGAGCAGTACTTC.

V and J are TRBV27 and TRBJ2-5; 7 bases fit TRBD1. The CDR3 length is 12 residues. CDR1 MNHEY and CDR2 SMNVEV come from the germline V gene (reference sequence). With 6 bases clipped from V and 4 bases from J, the junction kept 2 bases outside the gene matches. CDR3 region: CASRHRGETQYF. CDR3 bases: TGTGCCAGCAGGCACAGGGGAGAGACCCAGTACTTC.

V is TRBV27 and J is TRBJ1-6, with D possibly TRBD1 on 6 matching bases. Trimming took 5 bases from V and 9 from J, leaving 14 bases between them. The CDR3 is 14 amino acids. From germline, CDR1 is MNHEY and CDR2 SMNVEV (reference sequence). The CDR3 DNA reads as TGTGCCAGCAGTCTCTACAGGGAAAGTTCACCCCTCCACTTT. Protein sequence: CASSLYRESSPLHF.

The CDR3 here is CSVEDRIGQPQHF. The CDR3 DNA is TGCAGCGTTGAAGATCGGATCGGCCAGCCCCAGCATTTT. V gene TRBV29-1 combines with J gene TRBJ1-5; D unresolved. Germline CDR1 SQVTM, CDR2 ANQGSEA. The CDR3 length is 13 residues. V was clipped by 0 bases and J by 7 bases, with 10 bases between them.